This T cell receptor beta chain was retrieved from a study of T cell repertoires in cytomegalovirus infection. Turning to the study itself: Public TCR beta signatures indicated both CMV infection and matching HLA type. Study outcomes and limitations: Summed public TCR beta family frequency identified CMV carriers bearing the relevant HLA. The ex vivo response was dominated by HLA-C-restricted CMV-specific TCR beta clonotypes.

Trimming took off 8 bases at V and 4 bases at J, with 15 bases between the two ends. Germline-derived CDR1 and CDR2 are MDHEN and SYDVKM. This CDR3 is built from 14 residues. TCRdb re-called the reads with MiXCR, one entry per CDR3 protein. Of approximately 250,000 distinct CDR3 sequences in the sample, more than 9% were seen once. This clonotype occurred many times. No antigen is known for it. The clonotype originates from a human donor in good health (CMV status not recorded). Some clones in this sample may be carry-over from other donors' samples. The chain couples TRBV28 to TRBJ1-5; D may be TRBD1 (6 bases). Sample: PBMCs. The CDR3 here is CASLGQRGNQPQHF. The CDR3 region has the DNA TGTGCCAGCCTGGGACAAAGAGGGAATCAGCCCCAGCATTTT.